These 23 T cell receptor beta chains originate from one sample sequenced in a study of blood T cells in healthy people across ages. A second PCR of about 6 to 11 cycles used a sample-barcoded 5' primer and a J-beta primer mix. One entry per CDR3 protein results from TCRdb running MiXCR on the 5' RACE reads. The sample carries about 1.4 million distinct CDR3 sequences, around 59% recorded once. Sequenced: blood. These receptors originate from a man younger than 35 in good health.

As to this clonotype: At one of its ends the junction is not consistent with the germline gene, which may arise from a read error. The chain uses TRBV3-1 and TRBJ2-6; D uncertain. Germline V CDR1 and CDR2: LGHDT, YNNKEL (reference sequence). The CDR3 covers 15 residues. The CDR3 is CAGSQDYTGANVLTF. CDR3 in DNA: TGTGCCGGCAGCCAAGATTATACCGGGGCCAACGTCCTGACTTTC.

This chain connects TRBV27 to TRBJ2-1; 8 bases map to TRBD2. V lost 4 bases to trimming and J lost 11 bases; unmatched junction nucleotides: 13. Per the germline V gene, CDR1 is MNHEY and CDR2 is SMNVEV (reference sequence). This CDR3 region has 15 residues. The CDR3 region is CASSWQRETINKQFF. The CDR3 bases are TGTGCCAGCAGTTGGCAGCGGGAGACTATTAATAAGCAGTTCTTC.

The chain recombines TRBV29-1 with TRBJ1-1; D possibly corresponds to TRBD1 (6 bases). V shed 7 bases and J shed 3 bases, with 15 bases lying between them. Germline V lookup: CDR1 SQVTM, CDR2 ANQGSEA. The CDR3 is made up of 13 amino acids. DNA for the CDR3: TGCAGCGGCGCAACAGGGCGATACACTGAAGCTTTCTTT. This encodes CSGATGRYTEAFF.

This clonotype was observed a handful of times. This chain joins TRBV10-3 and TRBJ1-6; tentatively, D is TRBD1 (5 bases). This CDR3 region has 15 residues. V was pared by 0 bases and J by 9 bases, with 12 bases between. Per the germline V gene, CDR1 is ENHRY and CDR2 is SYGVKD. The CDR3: CAISESQGVSSPLHF. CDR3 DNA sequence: TGTGCCATCAGTGAGTCGCAGGGAGTCAGTTCACCCCTCCACTTT.

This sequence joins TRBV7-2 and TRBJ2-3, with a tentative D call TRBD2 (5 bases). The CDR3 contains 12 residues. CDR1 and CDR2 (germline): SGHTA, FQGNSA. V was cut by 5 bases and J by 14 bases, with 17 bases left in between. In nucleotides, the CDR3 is TGTGCCAGCAGCCTCAAGCCACTAGGGTGGTATTTT. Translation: CASSLKPLGWYF.

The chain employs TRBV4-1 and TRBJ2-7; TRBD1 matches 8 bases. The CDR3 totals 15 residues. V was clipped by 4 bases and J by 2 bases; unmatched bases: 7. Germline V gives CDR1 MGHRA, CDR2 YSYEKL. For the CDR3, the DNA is TGCGCCAGCAGCCGTATGTCAGGGGGCCCCTACGAGCAGTACTTC. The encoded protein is CASSRMSGGPYEQYF.

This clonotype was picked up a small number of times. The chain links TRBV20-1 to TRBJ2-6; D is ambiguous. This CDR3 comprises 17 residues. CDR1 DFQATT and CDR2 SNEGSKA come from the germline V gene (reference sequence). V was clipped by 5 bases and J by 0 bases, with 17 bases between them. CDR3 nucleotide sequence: TGCAGTGCTGCCCGCTTAGACCGCGACTCTGGGGCCAACGTCCTGACTTTC. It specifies CSAARLDRDSGANVLTF.

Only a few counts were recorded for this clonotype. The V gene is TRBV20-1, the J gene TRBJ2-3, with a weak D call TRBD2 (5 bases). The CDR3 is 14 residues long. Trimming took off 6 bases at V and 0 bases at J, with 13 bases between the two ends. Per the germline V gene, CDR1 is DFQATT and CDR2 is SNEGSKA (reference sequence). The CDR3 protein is CSARGLASTDTQYF. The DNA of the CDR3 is TGCAGTGCCCGCGGGCTCGCGAGCACAGATACGCAGTATTTT.

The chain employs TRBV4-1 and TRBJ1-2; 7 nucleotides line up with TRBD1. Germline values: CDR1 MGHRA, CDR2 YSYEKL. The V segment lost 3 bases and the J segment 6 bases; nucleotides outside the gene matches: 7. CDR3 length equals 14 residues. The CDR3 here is CASSHAGGGDGYTF. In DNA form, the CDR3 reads TGCGCCAGCAGCCACGCAGGGGGGGGAGATGGCTACACCTTC.

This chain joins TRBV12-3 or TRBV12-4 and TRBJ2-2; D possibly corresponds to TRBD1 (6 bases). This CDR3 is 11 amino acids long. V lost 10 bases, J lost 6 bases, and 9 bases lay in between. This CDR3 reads CANQGPGELFF. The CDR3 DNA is TGTGCCAACCAGGGGCCCGGGGAGCTGTTTTTT.

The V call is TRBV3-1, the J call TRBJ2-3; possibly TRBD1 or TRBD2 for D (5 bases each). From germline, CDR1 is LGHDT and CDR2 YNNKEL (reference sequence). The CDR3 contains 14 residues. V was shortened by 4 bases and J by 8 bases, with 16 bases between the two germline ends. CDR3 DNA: TGTGCCAGCAGCCCAGGGAGAGGTTCTAGTACGCAGTATTTT. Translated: CASSPGRGSSTQYF.

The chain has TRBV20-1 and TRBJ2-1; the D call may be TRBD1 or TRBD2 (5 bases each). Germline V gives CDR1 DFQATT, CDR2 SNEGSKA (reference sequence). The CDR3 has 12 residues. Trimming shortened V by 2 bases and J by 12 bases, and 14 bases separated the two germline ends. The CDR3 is CSARKWGLGQFF. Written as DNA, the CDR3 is TGCAGTGCTAGAAAATGGGGGTTGGGGCAGTTCTTC.

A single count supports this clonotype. The CDR3: CSVRAVDEKLFF. CDR3 sequence (DNA): TGCAGCGTGAGGGCGGTGGATGAAAAACTGTTTTTT. The chain couples TRBV29-1 to TRBJ1-4; D unresolved. The CDR3 contains 12 residues. Trimming took 6 bases from V and 6 from J, leaving 11 bases between them. Germline V gene sequence: CDR1 SQVTM, CDR2 ANQGSEA.

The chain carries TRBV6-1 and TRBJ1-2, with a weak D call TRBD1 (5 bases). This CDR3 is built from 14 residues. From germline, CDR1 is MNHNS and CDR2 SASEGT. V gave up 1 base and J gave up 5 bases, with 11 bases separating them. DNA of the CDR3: TGTGCCAGCAGTGAAGGCCCGGGGCCATATGGCTACACCTTC. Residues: CASSEGPGPYGYTF.

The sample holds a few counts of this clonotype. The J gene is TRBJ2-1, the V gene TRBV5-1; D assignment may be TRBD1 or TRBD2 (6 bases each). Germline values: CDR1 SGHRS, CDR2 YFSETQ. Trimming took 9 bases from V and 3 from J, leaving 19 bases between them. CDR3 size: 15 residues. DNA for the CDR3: TGCGCCACCGCTCGACAGGACGGGGGCTACAATGAGCAGTTCTTC. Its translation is CATARQDGGYNEQFF.

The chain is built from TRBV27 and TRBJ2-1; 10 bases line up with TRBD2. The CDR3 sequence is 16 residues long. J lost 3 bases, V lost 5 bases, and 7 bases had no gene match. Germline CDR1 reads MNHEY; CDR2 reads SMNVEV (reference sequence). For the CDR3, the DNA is TGTGCCAGCAGTCAGTGGGGGACTAGCGACTACAATGAGCAGTTCTTC. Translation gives CASSQWGTSDYNEQFF.

The CDR3 nucleotides read TGTGCCAGCAGTACTCCCCAAAGGCTAGCGGCACAAGAGACCCAGTACTTC. Translating gives CASSTPQRLAAQETQYF. This chain uses TRBV28 with TRBJ2-5; TRBD2 agrees at 7 bases. Unmatched junction bases numbered 14, after V lost 5 bases and J lost 2 bases. The CDR3 runs 17 residues. Germline loops: CDR1 MDHEN, CDR2 SYDVKM.

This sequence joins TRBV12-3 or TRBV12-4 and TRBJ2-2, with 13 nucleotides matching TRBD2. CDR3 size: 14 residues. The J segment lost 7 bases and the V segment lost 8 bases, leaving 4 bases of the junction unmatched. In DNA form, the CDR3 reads TGTGCCAGCGAGGGACTAGCGGGATTCGGGGAGCTGTTTTTT. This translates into CASEGLAGFGELFF.

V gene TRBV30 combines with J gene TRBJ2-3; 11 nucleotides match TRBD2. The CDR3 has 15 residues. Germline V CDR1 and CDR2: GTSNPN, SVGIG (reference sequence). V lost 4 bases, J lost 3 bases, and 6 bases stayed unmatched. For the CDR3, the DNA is TGTGCCTGGACATTAGCGGGAGGGCCGACAGATACGCAGTATTTT. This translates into CAWTLAGGPTDTQYF.

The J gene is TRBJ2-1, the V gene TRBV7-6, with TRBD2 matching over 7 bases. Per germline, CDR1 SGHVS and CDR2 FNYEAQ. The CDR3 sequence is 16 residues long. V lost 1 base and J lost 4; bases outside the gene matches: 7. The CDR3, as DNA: TGTGCCAGCAGCTTAGGGTACGGGACTAATTACAATGAGCAGTTCTTC. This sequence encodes CASSLGYGTNYNEQFF.

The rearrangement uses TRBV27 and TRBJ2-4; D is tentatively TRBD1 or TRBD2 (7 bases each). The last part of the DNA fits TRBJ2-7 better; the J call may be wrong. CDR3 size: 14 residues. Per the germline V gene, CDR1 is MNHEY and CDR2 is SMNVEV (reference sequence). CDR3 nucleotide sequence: TGTGCCAGCAGTCCAGGGGGGGTGAACTACGAGCAGTACTTC. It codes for CASSPGGVNYEQYF.

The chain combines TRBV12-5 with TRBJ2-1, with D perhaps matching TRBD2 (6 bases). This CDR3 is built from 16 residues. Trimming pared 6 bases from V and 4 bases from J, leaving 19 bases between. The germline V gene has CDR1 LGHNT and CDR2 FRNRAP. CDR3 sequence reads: CASGFAAGREYNEQFF. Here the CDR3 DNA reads TGTGCTAGTGGCTTTGCCGCGGGGCGGGAATACAATGAGCAGTTCTTC.

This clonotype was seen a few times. CDR3 protein: CSAWASGSGEQFF. The DNA for the CDR3 is TGCAGTGCCTGGGCTAGCGGGAGTGGTGAGCAGTTCTTC. The rearrangement uses TRBV20-1 and TRBJ2-1, with 10 positions matching TRBD2. J gave up 9 bases and V 6 bases, and 8 bases lay outside the gene matches. Germline V gene data show CDR1 as DFQATT and CDR2 as SNEGSKA (reference sequence). The CDR3 has 13 residues.